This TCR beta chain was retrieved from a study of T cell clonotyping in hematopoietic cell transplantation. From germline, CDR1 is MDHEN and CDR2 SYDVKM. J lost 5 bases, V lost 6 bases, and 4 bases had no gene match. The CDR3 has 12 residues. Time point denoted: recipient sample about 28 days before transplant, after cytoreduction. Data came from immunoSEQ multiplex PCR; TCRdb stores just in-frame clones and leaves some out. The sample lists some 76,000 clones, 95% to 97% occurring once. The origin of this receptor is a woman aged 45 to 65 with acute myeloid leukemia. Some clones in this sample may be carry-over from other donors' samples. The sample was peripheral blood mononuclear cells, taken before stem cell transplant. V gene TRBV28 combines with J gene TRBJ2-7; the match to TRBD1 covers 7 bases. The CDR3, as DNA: TGTGCCAGCAGGACAGGGCGGAACGAGCAGTACTTC. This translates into CASRTGRNEQYF.